Below are 9 T cell receptor beta chains sequenced from a single sample in a study of lymphopenia after photon versus proton radiotherapy. The repertoire was sequenced with immunoSEQ multiplex PCR; TCRdb's copy has only in-frame clones and lacks some. The table lists about 4,900 clones, 88% of them singletons, with about 23% in the top ten. The specimen comprised peripheral blood, sampled from a patient treated with photon-based radiotherapy. The receptors were sampled from a man at least 80 years old with cholangiocarcinoma.

The chain uses TRBV2 and TRBJ2-1; D perhaps matches TRBD2 (5 bases). Trimming removed 2 bases at V and 8 bases at J, with 7 bases between. The CDR3 is 12 residues long. Germline V CDR1 and CDR2: SNHLY, FYNNEI. The CDR3 spells CASSEFSDEQFF. CDR3 coding DNA: TGTGCCAGCAGTGAATTTAGCGATGAGCAGTTCTTC.

J is TRBJ2-7 and V is TRBV4-1; 11 bases line up with TRBD2. This CDR3 is 16 amino acids long. Trimming took 5 bases from V and 1 from J; bases not matched to a gene: 7. Germline loops: CDR1 MGHRA, CDR2 YSYEKL. In nucleotides, the CDR3 is TGCGCCAGCAGCTACTCTCTAGCGGGGGGATCCTACGAGCAGTACTTC. Protein sequence: CASSYSLAGGSYEQYF.

Only a few counts were recorded for this clone. This chain uses TRBV19 with TRBJ1-1; a weak D match, TRBD1 (6 bases). The germline V gene has CDR1 LNHDA and CDR2 SQIVND (reference sequence). This CDR3 contains 16 residues. Trimming pared 7 bases from V and 4 bases from J, leaving 22 bases between. The CDR3 nucleotides are TGTGCCAGTATCCCAGGGGCCATTCCCCGTGGCACTGAAGCTTTCTTT. This codes for CASIPGAIPRGTEAFF. The full variable domain, with the rest looked up from reference TRBV19 and TRBJ1-1, is DGGITQSPKYLFRKEGQNVTLSCEQNLNHDAMYWYRQDPGQGLRLIYYSQIVNDFQKGDIAEGYSVSREKKESFPLTVTSAQKNPTAFYLCASIPGAIPRGTEAFFGQGTRLTVV.

The chain recombines TRBV5-1 with TRBJ2-7; possible D gene TRBD1, 6 bases. Germline V gene lookup returns CDR1 SGHRS and CDR2 YFSETQ. There are 13 residues in the CDR3. Trimming left V 5 bases short and J 2 bases short, with 11 bases between. The CDR3, as DNA: TGCGCCAGCAGACGGACAGAAACCTACGAGCAGTACTTC. It translates to CASRRTETYEQYF.

This chain joins TRBV30 and TRBJ1-1, with unresolved D. V was trimmed by 7 bases and J by 6 bases, leaving 21 bases between them. Germline loops: CDR1 GTSNPN, CDR2 SVGIG (reference sequence). The CDR3 sequence is 14 residues long. The CDR3, as DNA: TGTGCCTACCGAATTTGGGAGTTCCCGGCTGAAGCTTTCTTT. This translates into CAYRIWEFPAEAFF. The full variable domain, completed using reference TRBV30 and TRBJ1-1, is SQTIHQWPATLVQPVGSPLSLECTVEGTSNPNLYWYRQAAGRGLQLLFYSVGIGQISSEVPQNLSASRPQDRQFILSSKKLLLSDSGFYLCAYRIWEFPAEAFFGQGTRLTVV.

The chain carries TRBV7-9 and TRBJ1-2, with TRBD1 matching 9 bases. V lost 6 bases and J lost 2; bases outside the gene matches: 10. Germline CDR1 is SEHNR and CDR2 is FQNEAQ (reference sequence). The CDR3 has 16 amino acids. In nucleotides, the CDR3 is TGTGCCAGCAGGATCACGATCGGGACAGGGAACTATGGCTACACCTTC. This translates into CASRITIGTGNYGYTF.

The V gene is TRBV4-1, the J gene TRBJ2-3; 7 bases map to TRBD2. The CDR3 contains 14 residues. CDR1 and CDR2 (germline): MGHRA, YSYEKL. Trimming removed 4 bases from V and 0 bases from J; junction bases left unmatched: 1. For the CDR3, the DNA is TGCGCCAGCAGCCGGACTAGTAGCACAGATACGCAGTATTTT. This translates into CASSRTSSTDTQYF.

The V gene is TRBV28, the J gene TRBJ1-1, with no clear D. Between the trimmed V and J ends, which lost 6 bases and 1 base, there was a span of 12 bases. Germline V gene sequence: CDR1 MDHEN, CDR2 SYDVKM. This CDR3 is 14 amino acids long. CDR3 coding DNA: TGTGCCAGCAGCTCGTCTGCAGGGAACACTGAAGCTTTCTTT. Translation: CASSSSAGNTEAFF.

The chain employs TRBV5-8 and TRBJ1-5; possible D gene TRBD1, 5 bases. The V gene lost 4 bases and the J gene lost 0 bases, with 11 bases spanning the gap. The CDR3 has 15 residues. Germline values: CDR1 SGHTS, CDR2 YDEGEE. The CDR3 sequence is CASSPGRYSNQPQHF. CDR3 nucleotide sequence: TGTGCCAGCAGCCCGGGACGGTATAGCAATCAGCCCCAGCATTTT.